This TCR beta chain is drawn from a study of T cells after yellow fever vaccination (dated by TCRdb to the late 2010s). General notes on the study: Libraries from fractions with low cell numbers were prepared with the SMART-Seq v4 Ultra Low Input RNA kit. To track T-cell clones before and after primary and booster YFV17D yellow fever vaccination, bulk TCR alpha and beta repertoires were sequenced longitudinally. The cohort comprised two healthy male donors, one aged 18 to 29 and one aged 30 to 40 years. Bulk PBMC replicates and cell subsets were isolated from blood drawn at multiple timepoints before and after both primary and secondary immunization. Paper-wide results and their limitations: Compared with the primary T-cell response, the secondary T-cell response was faster but weaker, reaching its peak on day 5 rather than on day 15. A small share of clonotypes was detected in both CD4 and CD8 compartments, with the overlap likely arising from convergent recombination. Most clones expanded after primary vaccination (approximately 97% of CD4 and roughly 90% of CD8) were re-detected after the booster, suggesting that broad memory maintenance occurred. FACS-sorted repertoires could contain abundant contaminating clonotypes from the bulk population, so computational filtering was required. Because the study included only two donors, the extent to which the findings can be generalized is limited.

TCR cDNA was synthesized by 5'RACE template switching, through which a universal primer site and unique molecular identifiers were introduced. cDNA synthesis was primed from both the TCR alpha and TCR beta constant segments. Library amplification involved two PCR steps, and the second step added sample barcodes and sequencing adapters. Libraries were sequenced on Illumina HiSeq 2500 (2x100 bp) or NovaSeq (2x150 bp). Under the source paper's analysis protocol: Reads were demultiplexed and collapsed into UMI consensus sequences with MIGEC, and V(D)J alignment was performed with MiXCR. Vaccine-responding clonotypes were identified with edgeR using replicate PBMC samples, with FDR below 0.01 and a log2 fold change above 5 up to day 15 being required. Bulk clonotypes were assigned CD4 or CD8 identity according to which sequenced CD4 or CD8 repertoire held them at higher abundance. TCRdb passed the public sequencing reads through fastp at Q25 and MiXCR, retaining productive beta sequences. Rows merge per CDR3 protein into single entries with the most common DNA and genes. These V and J calls derive from TCRdb rather than the authors' analysis. The sample records fewer than 150,000 distinct CDR3 sequences, 7.2% of which are singletons. In total, the top ten clones hold 2.7% of the sample.

This clonotype has at least ten counts. Its specific antigen is unknown. No much larger clonotype is one base removed from it; base qualities were not supplied. Trimming accounts for 7 bases at V and 14 bases at J, while the number of junction bases matched to no gene is 15. From the germline V gene, CDR1 is MDHEN and CDR2 is SYDVKM. The CDR3 runs 15 residues from the cysteine to the phenylalanine. Of the read, only the CDR3 DNA is kept; its 45 bases are in frame from base 1. This specimen's treatment or condition label, per the study, means: live attenuated yellow fever vaccine strain. A standard Ficoll-Paque protocol was used to isolate PBMCs from peripheral blood. Dynabeads CD4 and CD8 positive selection kits were used to isolate the CD4 and CD8 T-cell fractions. TriZol was used to extract RNA from bulk PBMCs, CD4 and CD8 fractions, and dextramer-positive and dextramer-negative fractions.

The source was CD4+ T cells sorted from PBMCs, collected about 49 days after the first yellow fever vaccination. The TCR was taken from a man in his late teens or twenties who received the YFV17D yellow fever vaccine. In this chain, TRBV28 is recombined with TRBJ1-6; 9 middle bases align to TRBD1. In nucleotide form, the sequence is TGTGCCAGCACCATTAACCCGGGACAGGGCCGCACCCTCCACTTT. This yields the protein CASTINPGQGRTLHF.